The 8 T cell receptor beta chains reported below all come from one sample, sequenced in a study of blood T cell repertoires in COVID-19. The repertoire was sequenced with immunoSEQ multiplex PCR; TCRdb's copy has only in-frame clones and lacks some. The sample shows roughly 180,000 clones, under 90% of them seen only once. Sequenced material: PBMCs or T cells enriched from blood (not recorded which). All receptors derive from a man in his 60s who had recovered from COVID-19.

Concerning this clone: Given a much more abundant clone one base away, this may be a read error. J is TRBJ1-6 and V is TRBV28; TRBD1 might be the D (6 bases). Trimming stripped 4 bases from V and 7 bases from J, with 11 bases between. The CDR3 extends over 14 amino acids. CDR1 is MDHEN, CDR2 SYDVKM, per germline. The CDR3 sequence: CASSSGQYNSPLHF. The CDR3 nucleotides read TGTGCCAGCAGTTCCGGACAGTACAATTCACCCCTCCACTTT.

The J gene is TRBJ1-4, the V gene TRBV6-5; tentative D call: TRBD1 (6 bases). Trimming stripped 6 bases from V and 4 bases from J, with 15 bases between. The CDR3 is 15 residues long. Germline V CDR1 and CDR2: MNHEY, SVGAGI. CDR3 sequence (DNA): TGTGCCAGCAGACGCACAGGGTCCCTTAATGAAAAACTGTTTTTT. It codes for CASRRTGSLNEKLFF.

The chain is built from TRBV27 and TRBJ1-4; maybe TRBD1 (5 bases). The CDR3 covers 14 residues. In germline, CDR1 is MNHEY, CDR2 SMNVEV (reference sequence). Trimming took off 8 bases at V and 0 bases at J, with 10 bases between the two ends. The CDR3 DNA reads as TGTGCCAGCGCCTGGGGGGCAACTAATGAAAAACTGTTTTTT. It is translated as CASAWGATNEKLFF. The full variable domain, with the rest looked up from reference TRBV27 and TRBJ1-4, is EAQVTQNPRYLITVTGKKLTVTCSQNMNHEYMSWYRQDPGLGLRQIYYSMNVEVTDKGDVPEGYKVSRKEKRNFPLILESPSPNQTSLYFCASAWGATNEKLFFGSGTQLSVL.

This chain joins TRBV29-1 and TRBJ1-4; D remains unclear. V was shortened by 7 bases and J by 5 bases, with 11 bases between the two germline ends. The CDR3 sequence is 12 residues long. Germline loops: CDR1 SQVTM, CDR2 ANQGSEA. CDR3 nucleotide sequence: TGCAGCGCCGCTTGGCCGAATGAAAAACTGTTTTTT. Translated: CSAAWPNEKLFF.

The V call is TRBV7-2, the J call TRBJ2-2; 9 nucleotides align to TRBD2. The CDR3 has 15 amino acids. The germline V gene encodes CDR1 SGHTA and CDR2 FQGNSA. With V trimmed by 1 base and J by 3 bases, 0 bases remained unmatched. The DNA of the CDR3 is TGTGCCAGCAGCTTAGTAGCGGGGGACACCGGGGAGCTGTTTTTT. Its translation: CASSLVAGDTGELFF.

The chain links TRBV9 to TRBJ1-2; a possible D gene is TRBD1 (6 bases). CDR1 SGDLS and CDR2 YYNGEE come from the germline V gene. V lost 0 bases to trimming and J lost 4 bases, with 7 bases between them. The CDR3 is made up of 13 amino acids. The CDR3 DNA follows: TGTGCCAGCAGCGTAGGAGGGGGCTATGGCTACACCTTC. Amino acid sequence: CASSVGGGYGYTF. Full variable domain (remainder filled in from reference TRBV9 and TRBJ1-2): DSGVTQTPKHLITATGQRVTLRCSPRSGDLSVYWYQQSLDQGLQFLIQYYNGEERAKGNILERFSAQQFPDLHSELNLSSLELGDSALYFCASSVGGGYGYTFGSGTRLTVV.

The CDR3 DNA sequence: TGTGCCAGCAGCACACCGTTGGACAGTGACTCTGGAAACACCATATATTTT. Translating gives CASSTPLDSDSGNTIYF. The gene calls are TRBV7-9 and TRBJ1-3; tentatively, D is TRBD1 (6 bases). V was cut by 5 bases and J by 0 bases, with 17 bases left in between. In germline, CDR1 is SEHNR, CDR2 FQNEAQ (reference sequence). The CDR3 is 17 amino acids.

The rearrangement links TRBV28 to TRBJ1-2, with 9 bases matching TRBD1. The CDR3 extends over 13 amino acids. V shed 6 bases and J 8 bases; nucleotides not matched to a gene: 7. From germline, CDR1 is MDHEN and CDR2 SYDVKM. CDR3: CASRYRGRGGYTF. The DNA for the CDR3 is TGTGCCAGCAGATACAGGGGGCGAGGAGGCTACACCTTC.